Shown below are 14 T cell receptor beta chains from a single sample sequenced in a study of cytomegalovirus exposure and HLA in healthy donors (dated by TCRdb to 2016 to 2017). Library preparation used the immunoSEQ multiplex PCR assay. For the multiplex PCR, a mixture combining 60 forward primers for TCR Vbeta segments and 13 reverse primers for TCR Jbeta segments was used. TCRdb took over this immuneACCESS table, retaining in-frame rearrangements with V and J assigned. Such tables are incomplete; in checked studies, under half of the missing clones stem from an unresolved V gene, and the remainder is unexplained. A total of about 160,000 clones appear in this sample, roughly 80% of them only once. 1% to 1.5% of the sample goes to the ten largest clones. Source material: PBMCs. The receptor source for this set is a man aged 45-65 years in good health and CMV-seropositive.

This chain joins TRBV10-3 and TRBJ1-1, with D unresolved. Germline V gene data show CDR1 as ENHRY and CDR2 as SYGVKD. V lost 5 bases, J lost 2 bases, and 9 bases lay in between. The CDR3 totals 13 residues. CDR3 region: CAISSELNTEAFF. CDR3 nucleotides: TGTGCCATCAGTTCGGAGCTTAACACTGAAGCTTTCTTT.

This chain uses TRBV15 with TRBJ2-1, with D tentatively TRBD1 (6 bases). The V gene's germline CDR1 is LNHNV and CDR2 YYDKDF (reference sequence). The CDR3 is 14 residues long. V was shortened by 4 bases and J by 2 bases, with 9 bases between the two germline ends. Here the CDR3 reads CATSKGTTYNEQFF. CDR3 coding DNA: TGTGCCACCAGCAAAGGGACAACCTACAATGAGCAGTTCTTC. The variable domain in full, completed from reference TRBV15 and TRBJ2-1, reads DAMVIQNPRYQVTQFGKPVTLSCSQTLNHNVMYWYQQKSSQAPKLLFHYYDKDFNNEADTPDNFQSRRPNTSFCFLDIRSPGLGDTAMYLCATSKGTTYNEQFFGPGTRLTVL.

The J gene is TRBJ1-2, the V gene TRBV4-2; a weak D match, TRBD1 (5 bases). This CDR3 comprises 15 residues. V shed 0 bases and J shed 4 bases, with 12 bases lying between them. Germline V lookup: CDR1 LGHNA, CDR2 YNFKEQ. The DNA of the CDR3 is TGTGCCAGCAGCCAAGATAGGGCAGGGCCCTATGGCTACACCTTC. Translation: CASSQDRAGPYGYTF.

The chain uses TRBV4-2 and TRBJ2-5, with 10 positions matching TRBD1. This CDR3 has 16 amino acids. Germline trimming cut 0 bases from V and 5 bases from J; bases unmatched to any gene: 6. The germline V gene has CDR1 LGHNA and CDR2 YNFKEQ. CDR3 DNA: TGTGCCAGCAGCCAAGATAGGGGGACAGGGGAGGAGACCCAGTACTTC. Its translation: CASSQDRGTGEETQYF.

The chain is built from TRBV5-1 and TRBJ2-7, with TRBD2 identical over 8 bases. The length of the CDR3 is 15 residues. V dropped 4 bases and J dropped 3; count of bases not matched to a gene: 9. Germline lookup yields CDR1 SGHRS and CDR2 YFSETQ. Here the CDR3 DNA reads TGCGCCAGCAGCCCGGGAGGGGGGGAAGGCTACGAGCAGTACTTC. Translated, it gives CASSPGGGEGYEQYF.

The chain recombines TRBV30 with TRBJ1-1; D remains ambiguous. The CDR3 is 15 residues long. V was cut by 0 bases and J by 0 bases, with 11 bases left in between. Germline CDR1 and CDR2: GTSNPN and SVGIG (reference sequence). For the CDR3, the DNA is TGTGCCTGGAGTGTCCTATCATTGATGAACACTGAAGCTTTCTTT. Translating gives CAWSVLSLMNTEAFF.

The chain employs TRBV7-9 and TRBJ1-4; D uncertain. The V end was cut by 2 bases, the J end by 6 bases, with 10 bases between. CDR3 size: 14 residues. The germline V gene has CDR1 SEHNR and CDR2 FQNEAQ (reference sequence). This CDR3 reads CASSLRAQDEKLFF. In DNA form, the CDR3 reads TGTGCCAGCAGCTTACGAGCTCAGGATGAAAAACTGTTTTTT.

This clone was seen more than once but under ten times. This chain links TRBV25-1 with TRBJ2-1; 12 bases match TRBD2. Germline V gives CDR1 MGHDK, CDR2 SYGVNS. CDR3 length: 16 amino acids. The V segment lost 5 bases and the J segment 0 bases; nucleotides outside the gene matches: 2. The CDR3 sequence: CASSRLAGDSYNEQFF. The CDR3 DNA sequence: TGTGCCAGCAGTCGACTAGCGGGGGACTCCTACAATGAGCAGTTCTTC.

V usage is TRBV4-1 and J usage is TRBJ2-2, with D unclear. V was pared by 2 bases and J by 5 bases, with 9 bases between. CDR1 is MGHRA, CDR2 YSYEKL, per germline. The length of the CDR3 is 14 residues. CDR3 coding DNA: TGCGCCAGCAGCCAATTCCCCCGGACCGGGGAGCTGTTTTTT. Protein: CASSQFPRTGELFF.

The rearrangement links TRBV28 to TRBJ1-6, with a possible D match to TRBD1 (6 bases). CDR3 size: 14 residues. Germline V gene lookup returns CDR1 MDHEN and CDR2 SYDVKM. The V end was cut by 1 base, the J end by 7 bases, with 8 bases between. The CDR3 bases are TGTGCCAGCAGTTTATACAGGGAAAATTCACCCCTCCACTTT. Translated, it gives CASSLYRENSPLHF.

The chain employs TRBV5-4 and TRBJ1-3, with 10 bases aligning to TRBD1. Germline lookup yields CDR1 SGHNT and CDR2 YYREEE (reference sequence). This CDR3 has 19 amino acids. The V gene end was trimmed by 0 bases and the J gene end by 0 bases; junction bases not matched to a gene: 9. The CDR3 reads CASSLDGTGAPSSGNTIYF. Written as DNA, the CDR3 is TGTGCCAGCAGCTTGGACGGGACAGGGGCCCCGAGCTCTGGAAACACCATATATTTT.

The CDR3 DNA reads TGTGCCAGCAGTTTAATCGGCAGGGGGCTAAATCAGCCCCAGCATTTT. This sequence encodes CASSLIGRGLNQPQHF. V usage is TRBV28 and J usage is TRBJ1-5, with 8 bases fitting TRBD1. Germline CDR1 reads MDHEN; CDR2 reads SYDVKM. V was clipped by 2 bases and J by 4 bases; unmatched bases: 7. This CDR3 is built from 16 residues. Supplemented by reference TRBV28 and TRBJ1-5, the full variable domain reads DVKVTQSSRYLVKRTGEKVFLECVQDMDHENMFWYRQDPGLGLRLIYFSYDVKMKEKGDIPEGYSVSREKKERFSLILESASTNQTSMYLCASSLIGRGLNQPQHFGDGTRLSIL.

In its sample, this clone was seen once. This chain links TRBV27 with TRBJ1-5; 10 bases agree with TRBD1. V shed 5 bases and J 3 bases; nucleotides not matched to a gene: 4. The CDR3 runs to 15 residues. CDR1 and CDR2 from the germline V gene are MNHEY and SMNVEV (reference sequence). CDR3 protein: CASSPGTGANQPQHF. CDR3 coding DNA: TGTGCCAGCAGTCCCGGGACAGGGGCCAATCAGCCCCAGCATTTT.

The V gene is TRBV27, the J gene TRBJ2-1; 9 bases are shared with TRBD2. CDR3 length: 14 amino acids. CDR1 MNHEY and CDR2 SMNVEV come from the germline V gene (reference sequence). Losses at the gene ends were 10 bases for V and 4 bases for J; bases not matched to a gene: 8. The CDR3 spells CATQRGALYNEQFF. Here the CDR3 DNA reads TGTGCCACACAGCGGGGGGCCTTATACAATGAGCAGTTCTTC.